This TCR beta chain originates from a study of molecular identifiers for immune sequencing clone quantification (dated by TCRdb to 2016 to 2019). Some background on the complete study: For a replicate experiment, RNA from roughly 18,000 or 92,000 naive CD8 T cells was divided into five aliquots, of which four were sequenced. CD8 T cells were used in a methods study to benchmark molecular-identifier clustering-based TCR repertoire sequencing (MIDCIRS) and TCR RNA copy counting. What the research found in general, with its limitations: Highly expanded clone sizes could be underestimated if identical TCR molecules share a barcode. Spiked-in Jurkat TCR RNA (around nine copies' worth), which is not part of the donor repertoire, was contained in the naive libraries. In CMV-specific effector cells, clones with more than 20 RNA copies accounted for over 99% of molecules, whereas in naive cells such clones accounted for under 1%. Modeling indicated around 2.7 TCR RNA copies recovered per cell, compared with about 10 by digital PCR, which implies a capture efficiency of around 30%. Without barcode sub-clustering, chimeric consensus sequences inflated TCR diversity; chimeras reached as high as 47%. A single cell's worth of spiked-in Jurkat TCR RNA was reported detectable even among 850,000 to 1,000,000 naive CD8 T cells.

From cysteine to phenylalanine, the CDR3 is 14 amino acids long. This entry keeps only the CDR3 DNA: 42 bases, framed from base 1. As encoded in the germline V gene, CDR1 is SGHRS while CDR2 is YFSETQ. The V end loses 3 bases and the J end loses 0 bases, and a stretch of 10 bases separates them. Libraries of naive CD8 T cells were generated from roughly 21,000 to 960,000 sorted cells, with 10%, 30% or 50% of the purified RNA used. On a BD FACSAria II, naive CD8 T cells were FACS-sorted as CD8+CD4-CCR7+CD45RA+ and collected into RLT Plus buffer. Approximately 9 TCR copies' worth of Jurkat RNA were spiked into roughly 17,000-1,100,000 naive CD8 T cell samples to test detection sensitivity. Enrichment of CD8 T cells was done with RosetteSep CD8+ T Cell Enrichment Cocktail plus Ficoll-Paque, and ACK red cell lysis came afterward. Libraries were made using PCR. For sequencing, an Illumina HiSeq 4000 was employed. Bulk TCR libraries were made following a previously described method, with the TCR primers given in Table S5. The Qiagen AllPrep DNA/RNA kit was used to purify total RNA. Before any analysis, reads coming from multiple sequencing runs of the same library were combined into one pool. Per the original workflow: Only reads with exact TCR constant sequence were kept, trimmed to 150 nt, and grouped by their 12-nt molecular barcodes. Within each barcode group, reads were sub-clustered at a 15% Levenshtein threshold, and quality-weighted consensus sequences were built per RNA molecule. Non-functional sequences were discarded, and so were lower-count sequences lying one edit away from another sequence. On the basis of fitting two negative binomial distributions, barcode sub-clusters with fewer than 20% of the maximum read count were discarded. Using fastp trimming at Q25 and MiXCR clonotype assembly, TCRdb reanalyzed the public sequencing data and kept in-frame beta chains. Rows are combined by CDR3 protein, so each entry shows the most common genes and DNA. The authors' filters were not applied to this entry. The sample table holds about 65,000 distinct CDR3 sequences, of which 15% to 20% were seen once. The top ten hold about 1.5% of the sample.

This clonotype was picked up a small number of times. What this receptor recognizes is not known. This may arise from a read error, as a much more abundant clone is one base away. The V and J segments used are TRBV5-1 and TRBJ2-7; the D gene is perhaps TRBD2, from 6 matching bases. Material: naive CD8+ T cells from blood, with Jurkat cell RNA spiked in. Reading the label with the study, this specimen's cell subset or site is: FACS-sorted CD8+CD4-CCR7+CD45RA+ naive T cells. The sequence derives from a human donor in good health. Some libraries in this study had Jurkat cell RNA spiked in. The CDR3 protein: CASSSGAGSYEQYF. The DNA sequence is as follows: TGCGCCAGCAGCTCCGGAGCGGGCTCCTACGAGCAGTACTTC.